The rows below give T cell receptor beta chains drawn from one sample of a study of T cell responses to AZD1222 COVID-19 vaccine. Assay used: immunoSEQ multiplex PCR; TCRdb lists only in-frame clones, some missing. The sample has around 99,000 clones; 80% to 95% are singletons. Sequenced here: peripheral blood, sampled 28 days after the second AZD1222 dose. All receptors derive from an adult who received the AZD1222 COVID-19 vaccine. CDR3s include the opening cysteine and the closing phenylalanine or tryptophan.

V gene,CDR3 protein
TRBV3-1/TRBV3-2,CASSQSSYEQYF
TRBV4-3,CASSQDLGGAKTQYF
TRBV24-1,CATSDEQGAWYF
TRBV5-1,CASSLTQETQYF
TRBV6-5,CASSRASDGYTF
TRBV29-1,CSVEDLRRGYGYTF
TRBV29-1,CSVVGQLLNTEAFF
TRBV7-6,CASSSTIGDRDRDGYTF
TRBV13,CASSSQDRGRPYTEAFF
TRBV11-2,CASSSLKEFEQFF
TRBV29-1,CSVSEPWQYF
TRBV4-1,CASSQASPKGYGYTF
TRBV27,CASSFYTNGELFF
TRBV7-9,CASSLGTGTSNEQFF
TRBV2,CASSESRGAQQYF
TRBV18,CASSPNRGRETQYF
TRBV4-1,CASSATIMSGDEKLFF
TRBV6-5,CATSIRVSDTQYF
TRBV11-2,CASSSTGGGNQPQHF
TRBV19,CASSIMSDTEAFF
TRBV6-9,CASSFEGLPAGYTF
TRBV11-2,CASSLGQQAFF
TRBV18,CASSPPGTGRLAEAFF
TRBV3-1/TRBV3-2,CASGTGLSYNEQFF
TRBV5-6,CASSRDVNEKLFF
TRBV14,CASSQGPWVQVPPLHF
TRBV6-2/TRBV6-3,CASSYSFRDRETYEQYF
TRBV6-1,CASSEGTGWTNTEAFF
TRBV18,CASSPPDLPFNYGYTF
TRBV6-5,CASSQTGINQPQHF
TRBV28,CASSPGTSGVYEQYF
TRBV6-5,CASGGQGGAEAFF
TRBV11-2,CASSLGGIRTGELFF
TRBV5-1,CASSLDRGNTIYF
TRBV6-5,CASSSNGANYNSPLHF
TRBV18,CASSPPVKGQGYGYTF
TRBV7-9,CASSLSPFGGYTF
TRBV15,CATSRTSGQGIGKLFF
TRBV11-3,CASSSNTGELFF